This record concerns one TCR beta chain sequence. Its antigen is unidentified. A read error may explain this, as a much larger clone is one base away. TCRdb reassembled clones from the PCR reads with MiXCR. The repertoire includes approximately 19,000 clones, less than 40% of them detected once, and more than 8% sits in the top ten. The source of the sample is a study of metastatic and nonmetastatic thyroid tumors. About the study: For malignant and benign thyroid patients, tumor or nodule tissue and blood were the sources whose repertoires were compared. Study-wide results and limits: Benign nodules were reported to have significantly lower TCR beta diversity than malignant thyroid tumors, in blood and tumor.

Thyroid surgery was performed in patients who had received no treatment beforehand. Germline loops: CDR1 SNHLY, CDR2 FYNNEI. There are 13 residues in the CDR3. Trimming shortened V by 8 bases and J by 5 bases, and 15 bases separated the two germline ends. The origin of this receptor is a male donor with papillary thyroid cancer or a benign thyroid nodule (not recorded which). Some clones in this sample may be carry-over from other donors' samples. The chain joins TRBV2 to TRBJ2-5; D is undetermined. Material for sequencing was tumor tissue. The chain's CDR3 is CASGGWSAETQYF. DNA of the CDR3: TGTGCCAGCGGTGGGTGGAGCGCTGAGACCCAGTACTTC. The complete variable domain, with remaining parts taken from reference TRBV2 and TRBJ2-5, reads EPEVTQTPSHQVTQMGQEVILRCVPISNHLYFYWYRQILGQKVEFLVSFYNNEISEKSEIFDDQFSVERPDGSNFTLKIRSTKLEDSAMYFCASGGWSAETQYFGPGTRLLVL.